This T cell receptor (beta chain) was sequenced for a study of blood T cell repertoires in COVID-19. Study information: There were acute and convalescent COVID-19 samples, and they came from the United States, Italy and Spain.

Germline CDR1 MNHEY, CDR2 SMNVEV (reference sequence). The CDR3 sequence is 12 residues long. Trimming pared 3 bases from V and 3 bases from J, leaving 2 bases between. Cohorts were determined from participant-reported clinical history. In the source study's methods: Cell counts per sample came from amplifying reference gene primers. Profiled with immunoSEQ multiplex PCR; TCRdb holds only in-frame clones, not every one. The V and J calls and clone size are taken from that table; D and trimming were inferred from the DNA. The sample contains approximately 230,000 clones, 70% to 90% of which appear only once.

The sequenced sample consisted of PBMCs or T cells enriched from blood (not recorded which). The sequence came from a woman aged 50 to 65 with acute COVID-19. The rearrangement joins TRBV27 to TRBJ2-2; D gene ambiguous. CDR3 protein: CASSFYTGELFF. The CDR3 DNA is TGTGCCAGCAGTTTCTACACCGGGGAGCTGTTTTTT.